This record looks at one T cell receptor beta chain sequence and its context. Germline assignment: CDR1 SQVTM and CDR2 ANQGSEA. Trimming shortened V by 3 bases and J by 6 bases, and 18 bases separated the two germline ends. CDR3 length: 15 amino acids. This sample is part of a study of CD8 T cells in Susac syndrome. Reverse transcription of roughly 0.5 to 1 ug RNA was performed with random hexamers. TCRdb reanalysed the immunoSEQ multiplex PCR reads using MiXCR and keeps one entry per CDR3 protein. The sample lists about 140,000 distinct CDR3 sequences; approximately 95% were seen once. The sequence was obtained from a human donor with multiple sclerosis. Sequenced sample: CD4+ T cells from PBMCs. The chain combines TRBV29-1 with TRBJ2-1, with D perhaps TRBD2 (6 bases). The DNA for the CDR3 is TGCAGCGTTGAGGTTCAGCCCACTAGCTTCAATGAGCAGTTCTTC. This codes for CSVEVQPTSFNEQFF.